The 25 T cell receptor beta chains listed next were all sequenced from one sample in a study of T cells in Graves' hyperthyroidism and ophthalmopathy. Using RNA transcripts as the source, TCR beta CDR3 regions were amplified. First-round RT-PCR targeting the TCR CDR3 was performed with the HTBI primer set. TCRdb itself ran the multiplex PCR reads through MiXCR, one entry per CDR3 protein. The sample consists of 500,000 or so distinct CDR3 sequences, approximately 17% of them appearing once. Sequences were obtained from blood. The source is a woman aged 18-30 years with Graves' ophthalmopathy.

This clonotype was counted at least ten times. The genes are TRBV5-1 and TRBJ1-2; TRBD1 is a possible D gene (5 bases). CDR3 length equals 15 residues. The germline CDR1 and CDR2 sequences are SGHRS and YFSETQ. V lost 4 bases and J 5 bases, leaving 18 bases between the germline ends. The CDR3 DNA reads as TGCGCCAGCAGCACGGGACTAATCCTCGATTATGGCTACACCTTC. This translates into CASSTGLILDYGYTF.

This clonotype was counted ten times or more. The rearrangement uses TRBV11-2 and TRBJ1-3; perhaps TRBD1 as D (5 bases). The CDR3 has 15 amino acids. Trimming left V 5 bases short and J 2 bases short, with 13 bases between. Germline V gene lookup returns CDR1 SGHAT and CDR2 FQNNGV. This chain's CDR3 is CASSDGGGAGNTIYF. The CDR3 DNA follows: TGTGCCAGCAGCGACGGTGGGGGGGCTGGAAACACCATATATTTT.

This clonotype appeared many times. The chain uses TRBV20-1 and TRBJ2-6, with D possibly called TRBD1 or TRBD2 (5 bases each). Germline values: CDR1 DFQATT, CDR2 SNEGSKA (reference sequence). This CDR3 comprises 14 residues. Trimming cost V 6 bases and J 0 bases, with 9 bases left between them. The DNA of the CDR3 is TGCAGTGCCGCTGGGGGCTCTGGGGCCAACGTCCTGACTTTC. It codes for CSAAGGSGANVLTF.

This clonotype was counted at least ten times. V is TRBV30 and J is TRBJ1-1; no reliable D call. In germline, CDR1 is GTSNPN, CDR2 SVGIG (reference sequence). The CDR3 is made up of 13 amino acids. Trimming took 0 bases from V and 5 from J, leaving 10 bases between them. The CDR3 loop reads CAWSVGPRTEAFF. For the CDR3, the DNA is TGTGCCTGGAGTGTTGGCCCCCGGACTGAAGCTTTCTTT.

The rearrangement uses TRBV4-1 and TRBJ1-1; 7 nucleotides align to TRBD1. Looked up from germline, CDR1 is MGHRA and CDR2 is YSYEKL. J was trimmed by 1 base and V by 6 bases; bases with no gene match: 8. The CDR3 length is 15 residues. CDR3 DNA: TGCGCCAGCAGACAGGGACAGCTCTCGAACACTGAAGCTTTCTTT. Amino acid sequence: CASRQGQLSNTEAFF.

This clonotype has at least ten counts. The CDR3 DNA is TGCAGTGCTAGATCCGGGACAGGGGGTACTGAAGCTTTCTTT. Translating gives CSARSGTGGTEAFF. The chain is built from TRBV20-1 and TRBJ1-1, with 11 bases aligning to TRBD1. V lost 2 bases to trimming and J lost 5 bases; unmatched junction nucleotides: 4. This CDR3 is 14 amino acids long. The V gene's germline CDR1 is DFQATT and CDR2 SNEGSKA (reference sequence).

This clonotype was detected ten times or more. This chain connects TRBV12-3 or TRBV12-4 to TRBJ2-1; 7 bases are shared with TRBD2. V lost 5 bases and J lost 4; bases outside the gene matches: 2. CDR3 length: 13 amino acids. The CDR3 bases are TGTGCCAGCAGTACCGGGGGGTACAATGAGCAGTTCTTC. It is translated as CASSTGGYNEQFF.

This clonotype came up many times. This sequence joins TRBV6-2 or TRBV6-3 and TRBJ1-2; D perhaps matches TRBD1 (5 bases). Germline V lookup: CDR1 MNHEY, CDR2 SVGEGT. V was trimmed by 0 bases and J by 6 bases, leaving 23 bases between them. This CDR3 is 18 amino acids long. CDR3 DNA sequence: TGTGCCAGCAGTTACTCCCCTGATGGGGGACCGATGTTGAATGGCTACACCTTC. Amino acids: CASSYSPDGGPMLNGYTF.

The chain uses TRBV4-1 and TRBJ1-4; perhaps TRBD1 as D (6 bases). This CDR3 has 16 residues. The germline gives CDR1 MGHRA, CDR2 YSYEKL. Trimming cost V 1 base and J 7 bases, with 16 bases left between them. The CDR3 bases are TGCGCCAGCAGCCAAGGAGGGGGGGCGGAGGTTGAAAAACTGTTTTTT. Amino acid sequence: CASSQGGGAEVEKLFF.

This clonotype appeared many times. The J gene is TRBJ2-3, the V gene TRBV6-1, with D perhaps matching TRBD2 (5 bases). Germline V gene sequence: CDR1 MNHNS, CDR2 SASEGT. The CDR3 loop spans 16 amino acids. The ends were cut back, 5 bases at V and 1 base at J, with 16 bases in the middle. The CDR3 nucleotides read TGTGCCAGCAGTTCCTCACAGCCGAGGGGCACAGATACGCAGTATTTT. Translation: CASSSSQPRGTDTQYF.

This clonotype occurred a few times. The V call is TRBV5-1, the J call TRBJ2-3; 9 bases line up with TRBD2. The CDR3 totals 16 residues. J was trimmed by 1 base and V by 4 bases; bases with no gene match: 7. CDR1 and CDR2 from the germline V gene are SGHRS and YFSETQ. The CDR3 region is CASSTGTSTRTDTQYF. The CDR3 bases are TGCGCCAGCAGCACCGGGACTAGCACCCGCACAGATACGCAGTATTTT.

This clonotype has ten or more counts. CDR3 nucleotide sequence: TGTGCCAGCAGTTTAGGAGGGGCCGGGGGGGGTGAGCAGTTCTTC. Protein: CASSLGGAGGGEQFF. The chain joins TRBV27 to TRBJ2-1; 8 bases are shared with TRBD2. V shed 2 bases and J 9 bases; nucleotides not matched to a gene: 9. Germline lookup yields CDR1 MNHEY and CDR2 SMNVEV (reference sequence). CDR3 size: 15 residues.

In its sample, this clonotype was seen a few times. This chain connects TRBV5-5 to TRBJ2-1; TRBD2 matches 10 bases. Germline lookup yields CDR1 SGHKS and CDR2 YYEKEE (reference sequence). Trimming cost V 4 bases and J 5 bases; bases outside gene matches: 6. The CDR3 sequence is 15 residues long. The CDR3 loop is CASSPIAGGNNEQFF. The DNA of the CDR3 is TGTGCCAGCAGCCCCATAGCGGGGGGCAACAATGAGCAGTTCTTC.

The V and J genes are TRBV27 and TRBJ2-1; D is perhaps TRBD1 (7 bases). The V gene's germline CDR1 is MNHEY and CDR2 SMNVEV (reference sequence). The CDR3 spans 13 residues. The V gene lost 5 bases and the J gene lost 6 bases, with 11 bases spanning the gap. CDR3 sequence: CASSRQGGNEQFF. As DNA, the CDR3 is TGTGCCAGCAGTCGGCAGGGGGGCAATGAGCAGTTCTTC.

This clonotype has at least ten counts. The chain combines TRBV2 with TRBJ1-1, with D maybe TRBD1 (5 bases). Trimming took off 8 bases at V and 1 base at J, with 11 bases between the two ends. In germline, CDR1 is SNHLY, CDR2 FYNNEI. This CDR3 has 13 amino acids. DNA of the CDR3: TGTGCCAGCGGGTTGGGGGGGAACACTGAAGCTTTCTTT. Amino acids: CASGLGGNTEAFF.

In this sample, this clonotype turned up once. The chain links TRBV6-5 to TRBJ1-1; TRBD1 might be the D (5 bases). The germline CDR1 and CDR2 sequences are MNHEY and SVGAGI. The CDR3 extends over 13 amino acids. V lost 2 bases and J lost 7, with 11 bases in between. The chain's CDR3 is CASSYIRDHEAFF. In DNA, the CDR3 is TGTGCCAGCAGTTACATTAGGGACCATGAAGCTTTCTTT.

This clonotype was counted at least ten times. The V gene is TRBV7-9, the J gene TRBJ2-5; D gene uncertain. V lost 3 bases, J lost 5 bases, and 13 bases lay in between. Germline V lookup: CDR1 SEHNR, CDR2 FQNEAQ (reference sequence). The CDR3 has 14 residues. The CDR3 sequence is CASSLVTSGETQYF. The DNA for the CDR3 is TGTGCCAGCAGCTTGGTCACATCCGGGGAGACCCAGTACTTC.

In its sample, this clonotype was seen many times. The chain combines TRBV7-2 with TRBJ2-1; TRBD1 is a possible D gene (6 bases). Trimming took 5 bases from V and 0 from J, leaving 11 bases between them. Germline CDR1 is SGHTA and CDR2 is FQGNSA. The CDR3 is 15 amino acids. Written as DNA, the CDR3 is TGTGCCAGCAGCCCCCAGGGGCGCTCCTACAATGAGCAGTTCTTC. Translating gives CASSPQGRSYNEQFF.

This clonotype has at least ten counts. The limits of the CDR3 on the DNA are not certain, so only TCRdb's listed CDR3 is given. The genes are TRBV30 and TRBJ2-1; TRBD2 was called by the table and not checked on the DNA. The CDR3 length equals 13 residues, ends included. From germline, CDR1 is GTSNPN and CDR2 SVGIG (reference sequence). The CDR3 spells CAWAAGTSGRGFF.

The table lists this clonotype with many counts. This chain uses TRBV30 with TRBJ1-3; D perhaps matches TRBD1 (5 bases). The germline V gene has CDR1 GTSNPN and CDR2 SVGIG (reference sequence). The length of the CDR3 is 14 residues. The ends were cut back, 5 bases at V and 5 bases at J, with 16 bases in the middle. This chain's CDR3 is CAWGDVDYRNTIYF. CDR3 DNA sequence: TGTGCCTGGGGGGACGTGGATTATCGAAACACCATATATTTT.

This clonotype was counted a few times. CDR3 in DNA: TGTGCCAGCAGCCCAACAGGGTTTTCTGGAAACACCATATATTTT. It encodes CASSPTGFSGNTIYF. The chain has TRBV9 and TRBJ1-3; D possibly corresponds to TRBD1 (6 bases). CDR1 and CDR2 (germline): SGDLS, YYNGEE. Trimming pared 4 bases from V and 1 base from J, leaving 12 bases between. The length of the CDR3 is 15 residues.

This clonotype came up a few times. The germline gene is not matched at one end of the junction; a read error may be the cause. V is TRBV3-1 and J is TRBJ1-2; maybe TRBD1 (5 bases). This CDR3 region has 14 residues. Germline CDR1 LGHDT, CDR2 YNNKEL (reference sequence). The CDR3 is CASSQDTGEGGCTF. In DNA, the CDR3 is TGTGCCAGCAGCCAAGACACAGGAGAGGGTGGCTGCACCTTC.

The chain uses TRBV29-1 and TRBJ2-1, with TRBD2 matching over 11 bases. V shed 3 bases, J shed 8 bases, and the junction held 21 bases outside the gene matches. Germline V gene sequence: CDR1 SQVTM, CDR2 ANQGSEA. The CDR3 has 19 amino acids. CDR3 sequence reads: CSVDFRAIAGGPGLDEQFF. For the CDR3, the DNA is TGCAGCGTTGATTTCCGGGCGATAGCGGGAGGGCCCGGACTCGATGAGCAGTTCTTC.

This sequence joins TRBV5-1 and TRBJ2-7; 8 nucleotides match TRBD1. V was clipped by 3 bases and J by 3 bases; unmatched bases: 5. Germline V lookup: CDR1 SGHRS, CDR2 YFSETQ. The CDR3 runs 14 residues. The CDR3 loop reads CASSSGQEIYEQYF. CDR3 bases: TGCGCCAGCAGCTCGGGACAGGAGATCTACGAGCAGTACTTC.

This clonotype was counted many times. This chain uses TRBV27 with TRBJ2-3; 8 bases are a match to TRBD1. The V segment lost 6 bases and the J segment 2 bases; nucleotides outside the gene matches: 10. CDR1 is MNHEY and CDR2 is SMNVEV in the germline V gene (reference sequence). The CDR3 totals 16 residues. CDR3 nucleotides: TGTGCCAGCAGGGGCGACAGGGGTCGGTCCACAGATACGCAGTATTTT. It translates to CASRGDRGRSTDTQYF.